A single sample is the source of the 27 T cell receptor beta chains below, sequenced in a study of T cells in women clearing cervical HPV infection listed by TCRdb under 2018. Libraries were constructed by the immunoSEQ multiplex PCR assay. The immuneACCESS repertoire file appears here via TCRdb, limited to in-frame rearrangements. These files lack a portion of the clones; in checked studies, under half of the deficit traces to unresolved V genes, and the cause of the others is not known. In this sample's table one finds about 16,000 clones. In total, the top ten clones hold over 9.5% of the sample. The sample consisted of blood buffy coat. The receptors here all came from a woman between 18 and 69 years old with a cervical HPV16 infection that either progressed to CIN3+ or cleared (not recorded which).

A remark on this clone: The read gets to within 3 residues of the CDR3 end, and the germline J gene fills in the rest. The chain joins TRBV12-3 or TRBV12-4 to TRBJ1-6; weak D call: TRBD1 (6 bases). The CDR3 is made up of 14 amino acids. Deletions cut 6 bases from V and 10 bases from J, with 16 bases between. The CDR3 loop reads CASRVDRLTSPLHF. The covered CDR3 bases are TGTGCCAGCAGGGTTGACAGGTTAACATCACCC.

A note on this clone: The sequence runs out 3 residues before the end of the CDR3; the remainder is reconstructed from the germline J gene. The chain couples TRBV14 to TRBJ1-2; a weak D match, TRBD1 (5 bases). Germline CDR1 and CDR2: SGHDN and FVKESK. CDR3 length: 14 residues. Trimming removed 3 bases from V and 4 bases from J, with 12 bases in between. The sequenced CDR3 bases are TGTGCCAGCAGCCAGGACAATACACTCTATGGC. It translates to CASSQDNTLYG. The entire CDR3 is CASSQDNTLYGYTF.

On this clone: The read ends 3 residues shy of where the CDR3 ends; the end is completed using the germline J gene. The V gene is TRBV11-3, the J gene TRBJ2-5, with a weak D call TRBD2 (6 bases). With 1 base removed from V and 5 bases from J, the gap between germline ends came to 11 bases. The CDR3 is 14 residues long. Germline loops: CDR1 SGHNT, CDR2 YENEEA. Partial CDR3 DNA: TGTGCCAGCAGCTTAGCAGCGGGCGCGGAGACC. Its protein product is CASSLAAGAET. The whole CDR3 region reads CASSLAAGAETQYF.

Points on this clone: The CDR3 end lies 3 residues beyond the end of the read and is filled in from the germline J gene. V usage is TRBV7-2 and J usage is TRBJ1-2; 8 nucleotides align to TRBD1. Germline CDR1 and CDR2: SGHTA and FQGNSA. The CDR3 is made up of 15 amino acids. CDR3: CASSPGQGWADTYTF. The DNA read from the CDR3 is TGTGCCAGCAGCCCCGGACAGGGATGGGCAGATACC.

As concerns this clone: The CDR3 goes on 3 residues after the read ends, and that part is filled in from the germline J gene. The rearrangement links TRBV13 to TRBJ1-1, with a possible D match to TRBD1 (5 bases). CDR1 is PRHDT, CDR2 FYEKMQ, per germline (reference sequence). This CDR3 contains 15 residues. The germline V and J ends were trimmed by 2 bases and 5 bases, with 15 bases remaining between them. The CDR3 loop is CASSLRVRVGTEAFF. CDR3 DNA (partial): TGTGCCAGCAGCTTAAGGGTCAGGGTGGGAACTGAA.

Turning to this clone: The CDR3 is cut off 3 residues early in the read; its end comes from the germline J gene. This rearrangement joins TRBV7-6 to TRBJ1-4; D gene unclear. The V gene lost 4 bases and the J gene lost 0 bases, with 12 bases spanning the gap. Germline CDR1 is SGHVS and CDR2 is FNYEAQ. The CDR3 spans 16 residues. The CDR3 here is CASSYGVWATNEKLFF. The sequenced part of the CDR3 DNA is TGTGCCAGCAGCTACGGGGTGTGGGCAACTAATGAAAAA.

A note on this clone: The read ends 3 residues early relative to the CDR3; the germline J gene fills the gap. The chain uses TRBV11-3 and TRBJ2-2; TRBD1 matches at 10 bases. The germline V gene encodes CDR1 SGHNT and CDR2 YENEEA. The CDR3 consists of 14 residues. The V segment lost 3 bases and the J segment 6 bases; nucleotides outside the gene matches: 1. The CDR3 loop reads CASSFGQGAGELFF. The CDR3 DNA, read in part, is TGTGCCAGCAGCTTTGGACAGGGGGCCGGGGAG.

Turning to this clone: The CDR3 end lies 3 residues beyond the end of the read and is filled in from the germline J gene. This chain links TRBV5-1 with TRBJ2-1; 8 bases align to TRBD1. The CDR3 has 14 residues. Germline trimming cut 4 bases from V and 7 bases from J; bases unmatched to any gene: 7. The V gene's germline CDR1 is SGHRS and CDR2 YFSETQ. The CDR3 sequence: CASSPDTGGNEQFF. The DNA read from the CDR3 is TGCGCCAGCAGCCCTGATACAGGGGGGAATGAG.

To note about this clone: The read falls 3 residues short of the CDR3 end, and the missing part is taken from the germline J gene. The chain employs TRBV19 and TRBJ1-2; D call uncertain. The germline V gene encodes CDR1 LNHDA and CDR2 SQIVND (reference sequence). Trimming removed 8 bases at V and 7 bases at J, with 17 bases between. CDR3 length: 13 residues. CDR3 residues: CASSAGNLAGYTF. The sequenced part of the CDR3 DNA is TGTGCCAGTTCAGCGGGAAACCTAGCTGGC.

With regard to this clone: The read terminates 3 residues ahead of where the CDR3 ends, so the germline J gene completes it. The chain uses TRBV18 and TRBJ2-7; no reliable D call. Germline V CDR1 and CDR2: KGHSH, LQKENI. Trimming pared 3 bases from V and 5 bases from J, leaving 8 bases between. The CDR3 extends over 12 amino acids. Incomplete CDR3 DNA: TGTGCCAGCTCACCCAACCGGGACGAG. Residues: CASSPNRDE. In full, the CDR3 reads CASSPNRDEQYF.

Concerning this clone itself: With the read ending 3 residues before the CDR3 end, the germline J gene is used to fill in that end. The rearrangement links TRBV19 to TRBJ2-1; D possibly corresponds to TRBD2 (6 bases). CDR3 length: 14 residues. From germline, CDR1 is LNHDA and CDR2 SQIVND (reference sequence). The V end was cut by 7 bases, the J end by 7 bases, with 17 bases between. The CDR3 DNA, read in part, is TGTGCCAGTAAACGGACTATACTTACGAATGAG. Amino acids: CASKRTILTNE. The CDR3 in its entirety is CASKRTILTNEQFF.

Comment on this clone: The missing CDR3 end, 3 residues past where the read stops, is filled in from the germline J gene. V usage is TRBV28 and J usage is TRBJ2-1, with 13 bases matching TRBD2. The germline CDR1 and CDR2 sequences are MDHEN and SYDVKM. The CDR3 has 17 amino acids. V was pared by 2 bases and J by 7 bases, with 8 bases of the junction left unmatched. The CDR3 sequence is CASSLRTLLAGGNEQFF. CDR3 DNA, as far as it was read: TGTGCCAGCAGTTTACGAACCTTACTAGCGGGAGGGAATGAG.

On this clone: The observed sequence ends 3 residues before the CDR3 terminus, with the missing tail filled in from the germline J gene. The chain links TRBV18 to TRBJ1-4; 10 nucleotides align to TRBD1. CDR1 and CDR2 (germline): KGHSH, LQKENI. This CDR3 contains 16 residues. CDR3 in amino acids: CASSGQGSSGANVLFF. The CDR3 DNA, read in part, is TGTGCCAGCTCGGGACAGGGGAGCTCTGGGGCCAACGTA.

In the case of this clone: The CDR3 is cut off 3 residues early in the read; its end comes from the germline J gene. The V and J genes are TRBV7-9 and TRBJ1-1; no firm D call. Germline V lookup: CDR1 SEHNR, CDR2 FQNEAQ (reference sequence). This CDR3 comprises 13 residues. The CDR3 spells CASSSSTPSGAFF. The CDR3 bases that were read are TGTGCCAGCAGCTCGTCGACCCCATCGGGG.

In regard to this clone: The CDR3 goes on 3 residues after the read ends, and that part is filled in from the germline J gene. The V and J genes are TRBV18 and TRBJ1-2; D is perhaps TRBD1 (6 bases). Germline-derived CDR1 and CDR2 are KGHSH and LQKENI. The CDR3 has 12 amino acids. CDR3 region: CASSPPDSGYTF. The part of the CDR3 DNA that was read is TGTGCCAGCTCACCACCGGACAGCGGC.

As concerns this clone: The CDR3 extends 3 residues past the end of the read, so its final part is completed from the germline J gene. The genes are TRBV20-1 and TRBJ2-7; D is uncertain. V gave up 0 bases and J gave up 1 base, with 10 bases separating them. The CDR3 has 14 amino acids. Germline values: CDR1 DFQATT, CDR2 SNEGSKA (reference sequence). The CDR3 DNA, read in part, is TGCAGTGCTAGAGAGCGTCCCTATTCCTACGAG. It specifies CSARERPYSYE. The CDR3 reads in full as CSARERPYSYEQYF.

Comment on this clone: The read falls 3 residues short of the CDR3 end, and the missing part is taken from the germline J gene. The rearrangement uses TRBV16 and TRBJ1-5; 7 bases are shared with TRBD1. CDR3 length: 14 residues. Germline CDR1 is KGHSY and CDR2 is FQNENV. Trimming at V came to 4 bases and at J to 6 bases, leaving 6 bases not matched to a gene. Partial CDR3 DNA: TGTGCCAGCAGCCCGTCAGGGGGGCGTCAGCCC. Amino acids: CASSPSGGRQP. The whole CDR3 protein reads CASSPSGGRQPQHF.

As concerns this clone: The CDR3 extends 3 residues past the end of the read, so its final part is completed from the germline J gene. This chain joins TRBV19 and TRBJ1-2; perhaps TRBD1 as D (6 bases). The V end was cut by 8 bases, the J end by 7 bases, with 14 bases between. This CDR3 contains 12 residues. Germline V gives CDR1 LNHDA, CDR2 SQIVND (reference sequence). The covered CDR3 bases are TGTGCCAGTTTACAGGGTTTGAGTGGC. This gives the protein CASLQGLSG. The full CDR3 protein is CASLQGLSGYTF.

About this clone itself: The read terminates 3 residues ahead of where the CDR3 ends, so the germline J gene completes it. This rearrangement joins TRBV18 to TRBJ1-2; TRBD1 matches at 9 bases. This CDR3 spans 13 amino acids. The germline CDR1 and CDR2 sequences are KGHSH and LQKENI. Partial CDR3 DNA: TGTGCCAGCTCACCGGGACAGGGCTACGAC. Translated: CASSPGQGYD. The complete CDR3 reads CASSPGQGYDYTF.

Notes on this clone: The read terminates 3 residues ahead of where the CDR3 ends, so the germline J gene completes it. The chain links TRBV30 to TRBJ1-3; a weak D match, TRBD1 (6 bases). The CDR3 length is 15 residues. The V gene lost 0 bases and the J gene lost 0 bases, with 9 bases spanning the gap. Germline V gene sequence: CDR1 GTSNPN, CDR2 SVGIG (reference sequence). The CDR3 spells CAWSVQGGSGNTIYF. The covered CDR3 bases are TGTGCCTGGAGTGTACAAGGGGGCTCTGGAAACACC.

On this clone itself: The read stops 3 residues short of the end of the CDR3; the missing end is completed from the germline J gene. This chain joins TRBV10-3 and TRBJ2-7, with TRBD1 matching 11 bases. Germline V gene lookup returns CDR1 ENHRY and CDR2 SYGVKD. This CDR3 is 14 amino acids long. V was pared by 5 bases and J by 3 bases, with 3 bases of the junction left unmatched. CDR3 DNA (partial): TGTGCCATCAGTATGGGACAGGGGGGCTACGAG. Its protein product is CAISMGQGGYE. The complete CDR3 reads CAISMGQGGYEQYF.

The part of the CDR3 DNA that was read is TGTGCCAGCAGTGATACTGGCAATCAGCCC. Its translation is CASSDTGNQP. The full CDR3 reads CASSDTGNQPQHF. The chain employs TRBV2 and TRBJ1-5; D unresolved. Read coverage stops 3 residues before the CDR3 terminus; the germline J gene supplies the remainder. The CDR3 runs 13 residues. The V and J ends lost 3 bases and 2 bases respectively, with 5 bases between them. CDR1 and CDR2 (germline): SNHLY, FYNNEI.

A remark on this clone: The CDR3 end falls 3 residues outside the read, so it is completed with the germline J gene. The rearrangement uses TRBV7-6 and TRBJ1-1; D is perhaps TRBD1 (6 bases). The CDR3 consists of 13 residues. Germline CDR1 reads SGHVS; CDR2 reads FNYEAQ. The covered CDR3 bases are TGTGCCAGCAGCTTAGCTGGGGGCGCATTG. It yields the protein CASSLAGGAL. The full CDR3 sequence reads CASSLAGGALAFF.

Frequency places this clone as medium-sized. CDR3 bases read: TGTGCCAGCAGCTTGACAGGGAAGGGGGCCAACGTC. This sequence encodes CASSLTGKGANV. The entire CDR3 protein reads CASSLTGKGANVLTF. This chain uses TRBV7-3 with TRBJ2-6; 7 positions agree with TRBD1. The CDR3 end lies 3 residues beyond the end of the read and is filled in from the germline J gene. The CDR3 runs 15 residues. Trimming removed 3 bases from V and 4 bases from J; junction bases left unmatched: 3. Germline CDR1 and CDR2: SGHTA and FQGTGA.

As for this clone: The read is 3 residues too short to cover the CDR3 end, so that end is filled in from the germline J gene. The gene calls are TRBV30 and TRBJ2-3, with TRBD2 identical over 9 bases. CDR1 and CDR2 from the germline V gene are GTSNPN and SVGIG (reference sequence). The CDR3 extends over 15 amino acids. The CDR3 bases that were read are TGTGCCTGGAGCCCGCAAGGACTAGCGCAAGAGACG. This codes for CAWSPQGLAQET. The full CDR3 protein reads CAWSPQGLAQETQYF.

The chain's CDR3 is CASSARVPASYEQYF. The part of the CDR3 DNA that was read is TGCGCCAGCAGCGCCCGGGTTCCGGCATCCTACGAG. This chain links TRBV5-1 with TRBJ2-7; D not certain. The missing CDR3 end, 3 residues past where the read stops, is filled in from the germline J gene. The CDR3 has 15 residues. Trimming shortened V by 4 bases and J by 1 base, and 15 bases separated the two germline ends. Per the germline V gene, CDR1 is SGHRS and CDR2 is YFSETQ. The full variable domain, with the rest looked up from reference TRBV5-1 and TRBJ2-7, is KAGVTQTPRYLIKTRGQQVTLSCSPISGHRSVSWYQQTPGQGLQFLFEYFSETQRNKGNFPGRFSGRQFSNSRSEMNVSTLELGDSALYLCASSARVPASYEQYFGPGTRLTVT.

A word on this clone: The read comes to an end 3 residues before the CDR3 does, leaving the germline J gene to fill in the end. The rearrangement links TRBV7-2 to TRBJ1-2; D possibly corresponds to TRBD1 (6 bases). CDR3 length equals 14 residues. CDR1 is SGHTA and CDR2 is FQGNSA in the germline V gene. The covered CDR3 bases are TGTGCCAGCAGCTTAGTTCCAGGGGAAAATGAC. It specifies CASSLVPGEND. The whole CDR3 sequence is CASSLVPGENDYTF.